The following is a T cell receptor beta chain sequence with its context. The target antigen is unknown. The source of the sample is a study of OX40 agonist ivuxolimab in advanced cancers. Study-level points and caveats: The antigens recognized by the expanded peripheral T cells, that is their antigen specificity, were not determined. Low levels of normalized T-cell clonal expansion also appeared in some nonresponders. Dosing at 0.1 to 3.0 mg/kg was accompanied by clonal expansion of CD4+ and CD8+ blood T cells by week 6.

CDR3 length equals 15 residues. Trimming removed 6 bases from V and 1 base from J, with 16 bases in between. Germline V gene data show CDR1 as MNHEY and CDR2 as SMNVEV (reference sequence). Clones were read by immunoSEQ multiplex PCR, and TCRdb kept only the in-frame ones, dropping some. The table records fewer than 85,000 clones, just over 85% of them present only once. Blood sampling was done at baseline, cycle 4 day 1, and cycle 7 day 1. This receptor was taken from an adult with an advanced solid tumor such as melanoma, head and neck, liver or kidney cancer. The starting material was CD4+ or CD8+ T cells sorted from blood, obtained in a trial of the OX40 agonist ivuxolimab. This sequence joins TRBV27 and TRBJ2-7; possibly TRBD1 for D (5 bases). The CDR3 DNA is TGTGCCAGCAGGCGCTCAGGGATCCAATCCTACGAGCAGTACTTC. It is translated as CASRRSGIQSYEQYF.